The 25 T cell receptor beta chains listed next were all sequenced from one sample in a study of cytomegalovirus exposure and HLA in healthy donors. The PCR contained 60 Vbeta and 13 Jbeta primers. Here immunoSEQ multiplex PCR was the method, and the copy in TCRdb shows in-frame clones only, minus some. The sample has a few hundred thousand clones; approximately 80% are singletons. Sequencing input: PBMCs. These TCRs come from a man aged 30 to 45 in good health and CMV-seronegative.

V gene TRBV4-2 combines with J gene TRBJ1-5; 8 nucleotides align to TRBD1. The V segment lost 0 bases and the J segment 1 base; nucleotides outside the gene matches: 2. Per the germline V gene, CDR1 is LGHNA and CDR2 is YNFKEQ. The CDR3 sequence is 16 residues long. CDR3 protein: CASSQEQGGSNQPQHF. The CDR3 DNA reads TGTGCCAGCAGCCAAGAACAGGGGGGCAGCAATCAGCCCCAGCATTTT.

V and J are TRBV2 and TRBJ1-2, with D possibly TRBD1 on 6 matching bases. V was cut by 7 bases and J by 3 bases, with 9 bases left in between. CDR3 size: 12 residues. Germline V gives CDR1 SNHLY, CDR2 FYNNEI. The CDR3 is CASNRDDYGYTF. CDR3 in DNA: TGTGCCAGCAACAGGGATGACTATGGCTACACCTTC.

This chain links TRBV11-2 with TRBJ2-7; weak D call: TRBD1 (8 bases). Trimming removed 5 bases from V and 2 bases from J, with 16 bases in between. The CDR3 extends over 15 amino acids. In germline, CDR1 is SGHAT, CDR2 FQNNGV. DNA for the CDR3: TGTGCCAGCAGCGGAAACAGGGGGGGTCCCTACGAGCAGTACTTC. This translates into CASSGNRGGPYEQYF.

The table lists this clone with a count of one. The rearrangement joins TRBV19 to TRBJ2-1, with TRBD1 matching 7 bases. With 8 bases clipped from V and 0 bases from J, the junction kept 4 bases outside the gene matches. Looked up from germline, CDR1 is LNHDA and CDR2 is SQIVND (reference sequence). The CDR3 is 14 amino acids. The CDR3 sequence: CASQDRSSYNEQFF. Here the CDR3 DNA reads TGTGCCAGTCAGGACAGGAGCTCCTACAATGAGCAGTTCTTC.

V gene TRBV5-1 combines with J gene TRBJ1-1; D is unresolved. This CDR3 region has 15 residues. V lost 0 bases and J 0 bases, leaving 9 bases between the germline ends. Germline V gene data show CDR1 as SGHRS and CDR2 as YFSETQ. DNA of the CDR3: TGCGCCAGCAGCTTGGGAGGGATCATGAACACTGAAGCTTTCTTT. It translates to CASSLGGIMNTEAFF.

The rearrangement uses TRBV14 and TRBJ1-5; D remains ambiguous. Trimming cost V 7 bases and J 5 bases, with 15 bases left between them. Germline loops: CDR1 SGHDN, CDR2 FVKESK. CDR3 length equals 14 residues. CDR3 loop: CASIRGIFYQPQHF. The CDR3 DNA sequence: TGTGCCAGCATTAGAGGGATTTTCTATCAGCCCCAGCATTTT.

The gene calls are TRBV5-1 and TRBJ1-1; 10 bases agree with TRBD1. Unmatched junction bases numbered 3, after V lost 3 bases and J lost 1 base. The CDR3 covers 15 residues. Germline loops: CDR1 SGHRS, CDR2 YFSETQ. In DNA form, the CDR3 reads TGCGCCAGCAGCTCGAGGACAGGGGGGAACACTGAAGCTTTCTTT. It yields the protein CASSSRTGGNTEAFF.

The chain uses TRBV7-9 and TRBJ2-2, with D possibly matching TRBD1 (5 bases). Looked up from germline, CDR1 is SEHNR and CDR2 is FQNEAQ (reference sequence). The length of the CDR3 is 15 residues. Trimming pared 2 bases from V and 7 bases from J, leaving 14 bases between. The CDR3: CASSLLRGAGGELFF. The CDR3 DNA is TGTGCCAGCAGCTTACTTCGTGGGGCAGGCGGGGAGCTGTTTTTT.

This clone occurred a few times. The V call is TRBV19, the J call TRBJ1-1, with TRBD1 matching over 8 bases. The germline gives CDR1 LNHDA, CDR2 SQIVND (reference sequence). This CDR3 spans 17 amino acids. V trimming: 10 bases; J trimming: 0 bases; junction bases outside the gene matches: 16. DNA for the CDR3: TGTGCCACGCAAGACAGGGGCCTTCTTACCATGAACACTGAAGCTTTCTTT. This encodes CATQDRGLLTMNTEAFF. Full variable domain (remainder filled in from reference TRBV19 and TRBJ1-1): DGGITQSPKYLFRKEGQNVTLSCEQNLNHDAMYWYRQDPGQGLRLIYYSQIVNDFQKGDIAEGYSVSREKKESFPLTVTSAQKNPTAFYLCATQDRGLLTMNTEAFFGQGTRLTVV.

The CDR3 protein is CASSLTSGGMDEQFF. The CDR3 nucleotides are TGTGCCAGCAGCTTAACTAGCGGGGGGATGGATGAGCAGTTCTTC. The chain employs TRBV7-9 and TRBJ2-1, with 12 positions matching TRBD2. Trimming took 2 bases from V and 8 from J; bases not matched to a gene: 4. CDR1 and CDR2 from the germline V gene are SEHNR and FQNEAQ (reference sequence). CDR3 length: 15 amino acids.

The J gene is TRBJ1-5, the V gene TRBV4-2; 8 positions agree with TRBD1. The CDR3 consists of 17 residues. CDR1 is LGHNA and CDR2 is YNFKEQ in the germline V gene. Trimming cost V 1 base and J 5 bases; bases outside gene matches: 10. The CDR3 loop is CASSQVAGTGGDQPQHF. CDR3 nucleotide sequence: TGTGCCAGCAGCCAAGTGGCGGGAACAGGGGGGGATCAGCCCCAGCATTTT.

Here the CDR3 reads CASSAPQGTAKNIQYF. In DNA, the CDR3 is TGTGCCAGCAGCGCCCCACAGGGGACAGCCAAAAACATTCAGTACTTC. This sequence joins TRBV7-9 and TRBJ2-4; TRBD1 agrees at 7 bases. With 5 bases clipped from V and 0 bases from J, the junction kept 7 bases outside the gene matches. The CDR3 runs to 16 residues. The germline CDR1 and CDR2 sequences are SEHNR and FQNEAQ (reference sequence).

The chain carries TRBV19 and TRBJ2-2; D is possibly TRBD2 (5 bases). CDR1 and CDR2 (germline): LNHDA, SQIVND (reference sequence). V lost 1 base to trimming and J lost 11 bases, with 14 bases between them. The CDR3 covers 14 residues. The CDR3 region is CASSIGAARVELFF. The CDR3 region has the DNA TGTGCCAGTAGTATAGGGGCGGCGCGGGTTGAGCTGTTTTTT. Full variable domain (rest looked up from reference TRBV19 and TRBJ2-2): DGGITQSPKYLFRKEGQNVTLSCEQNLNHDAMYWYRQDPGQGLRLIYYSQIVNDFQKGDIAEGYSVSREKKESFPLTVTSAQKNPTAFYLCASSIGAARVELFFGEGSRLTVL.

The chain joins TRBV5-1 to TRBJ2-5; D is perhaps TRBD2 (5 bases). Germline V gene data show CDR1 as SGHRS and CDR2 as YFSETQ. The CDR3 contains 15 residues. V lost 7 bases, J lost 4 bases, and 20 bases lay in between. CDR3 loop: CASSYEGLRVETQYF. Here the CDR3 DNA reads TGCGCCAGCTCATACGAAGGGTTGAGGGTAGAGACCCAGTACTTC.

This sequence joins TRBV5-4 and TRBJ1-2; no definite D call. The V end lost 2 bases, the J end lost 3 bases, and 11 bases lay between the germline ends. The CDR3 totals 14 residues. CDR1 SGHNT and CDR2 YYREEE come from the germline V gene (reference sequence). The CDR3 region is CASSLSSFHYGYTF. CDR3 DNA sequence: TGTGCCAGCAGCTTAAGCTCTTTTCACTATGGCTACACCTTC.

The chain combines TRBV6-5 with TRBJ2-7; 8 bases are shared with TRBD1. The ends lost 5 bases at V and 5 bases at J; junction bases unmatched: 8. In germline, CDR1 is MNHEY, CDR2 SVGAGI. The CDR3 contains 14 residues. This CDR3 is CASSRQGRLDEQYF. DNA of the CDR3: TGTGCCAGCAGTCGACAGGGGCGGTTGGACGAGCAGTACTTC.

V usage is TRBV19 and J usage is TRBJ2-5, with a possible D match to TRBD2 (6 bases). CDR3 length equals 14 residues. The V end lost 1 base, the J end lost 9 bases, and 15 bases lay between the germline ends. The germline V gene encodes CDR1 LNHDA and CDR2 SQIVND (reference sequence). The CDR3: CASSIGSDGGPQYF. For the CDR3, the DNA is TGTGCCAGTAGTATAGGCTCCGACGGGGGACCCCAGTACTTC.

The chain carries TRBV28 and TRBJ2-7, with TRBD1 identical over 9 bases. CDR3 size: 14 residues. The germline gives CDR1 MDHEN, CDR2 SYDVKM. The ends lost 5 bases at V and 4 bases at J; junction bases unmatched: 6. DNA for the CDR3: TGTGCCAGCAGTCCATGGACAGGGGTGTACGAGCAGTACTTC. Residues: CASSPWTGVYEQYF.

The CDR3 loop reads CASSQDRSAEQFF. The CDR3 nucleotides are TGCGCCAGCAGCCAAGATCGGAGCGCCGAGCAGTTCTTC. The genes are TRBV4-1 and TRBJ2-1; D unresolved. CDR3 length equals 13 residues. Between the trimmed V and J ends, which lost 0 bases and 10 bases, there was a span of 10 bases. The germline gives CDR1 MGHRA, CDR2 YSYEKL.

This rearrangement joins TRBV6-5 to TRBJ2-2; D gene uncertain. Trimming took 7 bases from V and 7 from J, leaving 7 bases between them. The CDR3 extends over 11 amino acids. Germline-derived CDR1 and CDR2 are MNHEY and SVGAGI. This CDR3 reads CASTTSGELFF. The DNA of the CDR3 is TGTGCCAGCACCACAAGCGGGGAGCTGTTTTTT.

This chain links TRBV28 with TRBJ1-4; D remains unclear. Germline V gene lookup returns CDR1 MDHEN and CDR2 SYDVKM. The CDR3 spans 15 residues. Trimming took off 4 bases at V and 8 bases at J, with 17 bases between the two ends. CDR3 in amino acids: CASSSPTGIREKLFF. The CDR3 DNA reads TGTGCCAGCAGTTCCCCGACGGGAATCCGAGAAAAACTGTTTTTT.

J is TRBJ2-6 and V is TRBV15; TRBD1 matches at 9 bases. The CDR3 is 17 amino acids. V trimming: 4 bases; J trimming: 0 bases; junction bases outside the gene matches: 4. Germline CDR1 and CDR2: LNHNV and YYDKDF (reference sequence). As DNA, the CDR3 is TGTGCCACCAGCATGGGACAGGGCAGCTCTGGGGCCAACGTCCTGACTTTC. It is translated as CATSMGQGSSGANVLTF.

The chain carries TRBV5-4 and TRBJ2-2; the D gene is possibly TRBD1 (5 bases). V was shortened by 4 bases and J by 5 bases, with 9 bases between the two germline ends. The CDR3 contains 13 residues. CDR1 and CDR2 from the germline V gene are SGHNT and YYREEE (reference sequence). CDR3 protein: CASSPPGTGELFF. CDR3 in DNA: TGTGCCAGCAGCCCCCCAGGGACCGGGGAGCTGTTTTTT.

The chain's CDR3 is CASSYRDTSFYEQYF. CDR3 coding DNA: TGTGCCAGCAGCTACCGGGACACATCCTTTTACGAGCAGTACTTC. The chain has TRBV7-9 and TRBJ2-7, with a possible D match to TRBD1 (6 bases). With 4 bases removed from V and 4 bases from J, the gap between germline ends came to 17 bases. Germline V gene sequence: CDR1 SEHNR, CDR2 FQNEAQ (reference sequence). The CDR3 spans 15 residues.

The chain carries TRBV5-4 and TRBJ2-5, with TRBD1 matching over 8 bases. Trimming took 4 bases from V and 6 from J; bases not matched to a gene: 5. CDR1 and CDR2 from the germline V gene are SGHNT and YYREEE (reference sequence). The CDR3 is 13 amino acids. The CDR3 spells CASSAGQEKTQYF. CDR3 nucleotides: TGTGCCAGCAGCGCGGGACAGGAAAAGACCCAGTACTTC.